This T cell receptor (beta chain) comes out of a study of blood T cell repertoires in COVID-19. Study in general: Donors in the United States, Italy and Spain gave samples during acute or convalescent COVID-19.

The CDR3 consists of 16 residues. V lost 4 bases, J lost 3 bases, and 19 bases lay in between. The V gene's germline CDR1 is SGHRS and CDR2 YFSETQ. Original analysis: Nucleated cell counts were estimated from reference gene primer amplification. Measured with immunoSEQ multiplex PCR; TCRdb has only the in-frame clones, and not every one. The V and J calls and clone size are taken from that table; D and trimming were inferred from the DNA. The sample consists of over 85,000 clones, 75% to 90% of them appearing once. This TCR was recovered from a male donor with acute or convalescent COVID-19. The sample consisted of peripheral blood. The chain joins TRBV5-1 to TRBJ1-1; D is perhaps TRBD1 (6 bases). This CDR3 is CASSPGTGFTDTEAFF. CDR3 sequence (DNA): TGCGCCAGCAGCCCTGGAACAGGGTTCACCGACACTGAAGCTTTCTTT.